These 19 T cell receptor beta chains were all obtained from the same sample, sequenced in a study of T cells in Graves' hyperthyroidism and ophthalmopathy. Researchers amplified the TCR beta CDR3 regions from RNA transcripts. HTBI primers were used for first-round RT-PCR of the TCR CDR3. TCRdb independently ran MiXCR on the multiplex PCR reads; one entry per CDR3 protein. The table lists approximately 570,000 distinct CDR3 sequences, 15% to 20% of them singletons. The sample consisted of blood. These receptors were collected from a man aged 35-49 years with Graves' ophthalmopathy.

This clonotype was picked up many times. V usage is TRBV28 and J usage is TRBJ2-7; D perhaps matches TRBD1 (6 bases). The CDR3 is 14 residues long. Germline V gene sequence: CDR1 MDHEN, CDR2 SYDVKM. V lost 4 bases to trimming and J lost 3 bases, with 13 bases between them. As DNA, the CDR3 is TGTGCCAGCAGTTGGGACATAAAAAACTACGAGCAGTACTTC. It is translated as CASSWDIKNYEQYF.

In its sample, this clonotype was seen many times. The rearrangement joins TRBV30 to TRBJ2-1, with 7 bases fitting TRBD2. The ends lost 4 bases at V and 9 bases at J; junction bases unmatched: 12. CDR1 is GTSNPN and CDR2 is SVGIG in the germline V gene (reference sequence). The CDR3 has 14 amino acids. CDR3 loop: CAWKADRGVTEQFF. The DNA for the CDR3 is TGTGCCTGGAAGGCGGATCGGGGGGTGACTGAGCAGTTCTTC.

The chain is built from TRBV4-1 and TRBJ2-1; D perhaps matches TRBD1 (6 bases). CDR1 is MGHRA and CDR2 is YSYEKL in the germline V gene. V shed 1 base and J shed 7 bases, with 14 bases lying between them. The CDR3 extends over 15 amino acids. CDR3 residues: CASSQGAGQLNEQFF. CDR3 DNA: TGCGCCAGCAGCCAAGGGGCCGGACAGCTTAATGAGCAGTTCTTC.

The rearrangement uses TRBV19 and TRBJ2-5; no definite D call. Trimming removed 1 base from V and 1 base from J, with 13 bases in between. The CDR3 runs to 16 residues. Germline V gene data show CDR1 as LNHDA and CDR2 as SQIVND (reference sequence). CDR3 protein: CASSIGAGYPQETQYF. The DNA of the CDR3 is TGTGCCAGTAGTATAGGGGCTGGCTACCCCCAAGAGACCCAGTACTTC.

CDR3 sequence: CASSYGTGETDTQYF. In DNA form, the CDR3 reads TGTGCCAGCAGTTACGGGACAGGGGAAACAGATACGCAGTATTTT. The V call is TRBV6-2 or TRBV6-3, the J call TRBJ2-3, with 10 bases lining up with TRBD1. This CDR3 spans 15 amino acids. V shed 2 bases, J shed 3 bases, and the junction held 2 bases outside the gene matches. CDR1 MNHEY and CDR2 SVGEGT come from the germline V gene.

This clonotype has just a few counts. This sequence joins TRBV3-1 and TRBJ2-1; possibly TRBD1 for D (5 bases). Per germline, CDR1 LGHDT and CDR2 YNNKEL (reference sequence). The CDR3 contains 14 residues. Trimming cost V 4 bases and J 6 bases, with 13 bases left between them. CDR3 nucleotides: TGTGCCAGCAGCCCGAACAGGAAGGGCAATGAGCAGTTCTTC. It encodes CASSPNRKGNEQFF.

The CDR3 DNA reads TGTGCCAGCAGCCAAGTTGCCCAGAGTGAAGCTTTCTTT. This sequence encodes CASSQVAQSEAFF. V gene TRBV14 combines with J gene TRBJ1-1; no definite D call. The CDR3 extends over 13 amino acids. V was pared by 1 base and J by 7 bases, with 10 bases between. In germline, CDR1 is SGHDN, CDR2 FVKESK.

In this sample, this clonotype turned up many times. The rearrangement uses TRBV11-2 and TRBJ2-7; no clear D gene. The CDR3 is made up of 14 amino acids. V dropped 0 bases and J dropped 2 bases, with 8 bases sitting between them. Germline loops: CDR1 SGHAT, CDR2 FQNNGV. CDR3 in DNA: TGTGCCAGCAGCTTAGAGGCACATCCCTACGAGCAGTACTTC. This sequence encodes CASSLEAHPYEQYF.

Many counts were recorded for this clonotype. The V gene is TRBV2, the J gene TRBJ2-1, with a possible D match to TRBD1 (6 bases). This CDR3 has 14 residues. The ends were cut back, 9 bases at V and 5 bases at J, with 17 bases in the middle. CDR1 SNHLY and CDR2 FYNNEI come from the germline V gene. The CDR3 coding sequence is TGTGCCAGAATACGGGACAACCTAAACAATGAGCAGTTCTTC. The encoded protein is CARIRDNLNNEQFF.

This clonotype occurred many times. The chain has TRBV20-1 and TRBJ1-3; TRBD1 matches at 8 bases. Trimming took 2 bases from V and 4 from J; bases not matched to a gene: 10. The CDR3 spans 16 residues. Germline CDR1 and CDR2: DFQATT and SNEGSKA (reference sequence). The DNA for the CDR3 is TGCAGTGCTAGACCTCGACGACAGGGGCCAGGAAACACCATATATTTT. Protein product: CSARPRRQGPGNTIYF.

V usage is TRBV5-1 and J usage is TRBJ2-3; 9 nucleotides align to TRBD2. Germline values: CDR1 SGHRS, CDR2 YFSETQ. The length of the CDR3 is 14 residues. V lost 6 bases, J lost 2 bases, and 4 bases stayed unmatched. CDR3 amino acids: CASTASGTTDTQYF. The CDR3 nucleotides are TGCGCCAGCACGGCTAGCGGGACCACAGATACGCAGTATTTT.

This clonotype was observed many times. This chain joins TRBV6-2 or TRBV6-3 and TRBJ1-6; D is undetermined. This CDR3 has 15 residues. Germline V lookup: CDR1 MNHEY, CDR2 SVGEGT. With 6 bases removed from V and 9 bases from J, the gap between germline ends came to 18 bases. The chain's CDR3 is CASRPPDGAPSPLHF. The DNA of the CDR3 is TGTGCCAGCAGACCGCCAGACGGCGCGCCTTCACCCCTCCACTTT.

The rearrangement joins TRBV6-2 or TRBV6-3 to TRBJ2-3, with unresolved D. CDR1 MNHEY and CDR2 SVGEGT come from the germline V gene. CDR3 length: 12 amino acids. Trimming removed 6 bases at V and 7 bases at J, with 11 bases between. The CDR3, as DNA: TGTGCCAGCAGCCAGGACGCTAATACGCAGTATTTT. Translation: CASSQDANTQYF.

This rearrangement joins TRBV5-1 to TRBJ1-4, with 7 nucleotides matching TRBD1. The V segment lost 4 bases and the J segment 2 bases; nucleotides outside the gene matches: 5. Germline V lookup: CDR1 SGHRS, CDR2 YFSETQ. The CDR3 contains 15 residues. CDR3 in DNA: TGCGCCAGCAGCATTAACAGGGGCACTAATGAAAAACTGTTTTTT. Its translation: CASSINRGTNEKLFF.

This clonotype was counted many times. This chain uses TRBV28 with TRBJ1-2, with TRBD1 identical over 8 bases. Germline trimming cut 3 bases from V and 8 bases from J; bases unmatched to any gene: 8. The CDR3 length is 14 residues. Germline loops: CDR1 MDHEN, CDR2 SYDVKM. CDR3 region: CASSFPGQGWGYTF. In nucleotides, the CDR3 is TGTGCCAGCAGTTTCCCCGGACAGGGTTGGGGCTACACCTTC.

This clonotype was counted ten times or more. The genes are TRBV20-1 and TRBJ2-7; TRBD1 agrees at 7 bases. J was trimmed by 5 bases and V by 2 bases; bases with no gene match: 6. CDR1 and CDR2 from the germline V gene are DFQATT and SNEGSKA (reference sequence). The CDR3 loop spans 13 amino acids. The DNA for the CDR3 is TGCAGTGCTAGACAACAGGGGTGGAACGAGCAGTACTTC. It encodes CSARQQGWNEQYF.

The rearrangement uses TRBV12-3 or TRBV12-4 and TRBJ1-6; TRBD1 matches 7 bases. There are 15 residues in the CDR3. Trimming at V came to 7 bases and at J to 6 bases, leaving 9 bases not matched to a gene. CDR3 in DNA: TGTGCCAGCACCAACAGGGGTTCAAGTAATTCACCCCTCCACTTT. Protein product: CASTNRGSSNSPLHF.

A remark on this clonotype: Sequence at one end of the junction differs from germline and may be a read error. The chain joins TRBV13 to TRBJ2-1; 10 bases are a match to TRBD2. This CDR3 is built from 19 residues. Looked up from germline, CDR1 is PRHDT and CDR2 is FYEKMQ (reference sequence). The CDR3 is CASSLGPFSGGPSDNEQFF. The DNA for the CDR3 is TGTGCCAGCAGCTTAGGCCCTTTTAGCGGGGGGCCCTCCGACAATGAGCAGTTCTTC.

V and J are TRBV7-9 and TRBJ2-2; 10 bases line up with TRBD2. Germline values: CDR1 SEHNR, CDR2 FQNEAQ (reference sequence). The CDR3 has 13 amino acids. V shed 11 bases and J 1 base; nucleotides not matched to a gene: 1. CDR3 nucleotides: TGTGCCGGGACTAGCGAGAACACCGGGGAGCTGTTTTTT. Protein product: CAGTSENTGELFF. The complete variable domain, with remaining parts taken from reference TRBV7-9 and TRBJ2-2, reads DTGVSQNPRHKITKRGQNVTFRCDPISEHNRLYWYRQTLGQGPEFLTYFQNEAQLEKSRLLSDRFSAERPKGSFSTLEIQRTEQGDSAMYLCAGTSENTGELFFGEGSRLTVL.